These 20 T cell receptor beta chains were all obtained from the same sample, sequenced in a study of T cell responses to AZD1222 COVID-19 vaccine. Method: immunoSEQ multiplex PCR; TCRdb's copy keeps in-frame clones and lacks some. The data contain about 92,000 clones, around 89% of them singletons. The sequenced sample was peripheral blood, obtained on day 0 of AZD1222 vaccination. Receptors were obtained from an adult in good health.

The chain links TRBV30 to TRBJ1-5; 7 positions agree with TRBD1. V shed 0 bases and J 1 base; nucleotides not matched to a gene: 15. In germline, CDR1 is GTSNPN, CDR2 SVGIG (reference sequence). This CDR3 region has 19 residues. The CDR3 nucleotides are TGTGCCTGGAGTGTACCGATCCGCGGAGGGACAGTAAGCAATCAGCCCCAGCATTTT. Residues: CAWSVPIRGGTVSNQPQHF.

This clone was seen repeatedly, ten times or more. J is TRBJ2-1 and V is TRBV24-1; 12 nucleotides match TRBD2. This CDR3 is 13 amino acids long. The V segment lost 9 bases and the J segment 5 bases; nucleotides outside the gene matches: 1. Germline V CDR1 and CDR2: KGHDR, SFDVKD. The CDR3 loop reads CATLAGGDNEQFF. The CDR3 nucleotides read TGTGCCACCCTAGCGGGAGGGGACAATGAGCAGTTCTTC.

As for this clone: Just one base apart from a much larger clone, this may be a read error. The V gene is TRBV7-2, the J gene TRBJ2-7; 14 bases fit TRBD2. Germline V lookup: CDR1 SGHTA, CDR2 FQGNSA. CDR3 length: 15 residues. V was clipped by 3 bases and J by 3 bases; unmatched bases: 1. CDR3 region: CASSLGLAGVYEQYF. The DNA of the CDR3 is TGTGCCAGCAGCTTGGGACTAGCGGGAGTCTACGAGCAGTACTTC.

The CDR3 sequence is CASSIWAGGPDTQYF. CDR3 in DNA: TGTGCCAGCTCCATTTGGGCGGGAGGGCCAGATACGCAGTATTTT. The J gene is TRBJ2-3, the V gene TRBV25-1, with TRBD2 identical over 9 bases. In germline, CDR1 is MGHDK, CDR2 SYGVNS. The CDR3 runs 15 residues. Trimming took 8 bases from V and 4 from J; bases not matched to a gene: 10.

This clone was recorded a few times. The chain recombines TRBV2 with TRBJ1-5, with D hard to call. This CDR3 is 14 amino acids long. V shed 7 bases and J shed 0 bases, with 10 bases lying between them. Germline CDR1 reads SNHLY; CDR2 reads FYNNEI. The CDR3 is CASKGAYSNQPQHF. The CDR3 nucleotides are TGTGCCAGCAAAGGAGCATATAGCAATCAGCCCCAGCATTTT.

This CDR3 is CASSLPQGYEQYF. Written as DNA, the CDR3 is TGTGCCAGCAGTTTACCCCAGGGTTACGAGCAGTACTTC. The gene calls are TRBV28 and TRBJ2-7; possible D gene TRBD1, 5 bases. In germline, CDR1 is MDHEN, CDR2 SYDVKM. Trimming removed 2 bases at V and 4 bases at J, with 9 bases between. The CDR3 has 13 amino acids.

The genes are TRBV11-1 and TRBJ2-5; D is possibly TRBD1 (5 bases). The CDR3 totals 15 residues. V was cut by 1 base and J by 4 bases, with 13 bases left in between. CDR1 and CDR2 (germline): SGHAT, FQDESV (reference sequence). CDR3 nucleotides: TGTGCCAGCAGCTTAGTCCCAGGGCCCACAGAGACCCAGTACTTC. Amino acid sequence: CASSLVPGPTETQYF.

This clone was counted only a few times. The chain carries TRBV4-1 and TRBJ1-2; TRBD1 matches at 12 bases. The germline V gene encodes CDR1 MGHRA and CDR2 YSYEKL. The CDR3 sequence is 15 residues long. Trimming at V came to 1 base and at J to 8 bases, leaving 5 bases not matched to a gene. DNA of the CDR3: TGCGCCAGCAGCCAAGCCTCCGGGACAGGGGGCGGCTACACCTTC. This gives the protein CASSQASGTGGGYTF.

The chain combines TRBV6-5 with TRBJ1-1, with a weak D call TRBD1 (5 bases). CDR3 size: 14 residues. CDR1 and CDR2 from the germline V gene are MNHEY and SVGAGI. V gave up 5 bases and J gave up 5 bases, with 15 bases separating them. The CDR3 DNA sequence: TGTGCCAGCAGTCTACGGGACGGGGGAACTGAAGCTTTCTTT. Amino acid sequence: CASSLRDGGTEAFF.

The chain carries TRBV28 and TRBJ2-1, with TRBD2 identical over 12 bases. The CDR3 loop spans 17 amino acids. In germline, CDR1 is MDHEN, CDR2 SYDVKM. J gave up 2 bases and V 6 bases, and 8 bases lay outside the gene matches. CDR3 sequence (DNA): TGTGCCAGCAGATCACTAGCGGGAGGAGGGACCTACAATGAGCAGTTCTTC. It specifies CASRSLAGGGTYNEQFF.

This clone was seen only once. The CDR3 DNA follows: TGCGCCAGCAGGCCTACTAGCGGGGCTTCCTACGAGCAGTACTTC. It yields the protein CASRPTSGASYEQYF. The chain joins TRBV5-1 to TRBJ2-7; 10 bases fit TRBD2. Germline V lookup: CDR1 SGHRS, CDR2 YFSETQ. The CDR3 covers 15 residues. V lost 5 bases, J lost 1 base, and 6 bases stayed unmatched. Based on the CDR3 plus reference TRBV5-1 and TRBJ2-7, the full variable domain is KAGVTQTPRYLIKTRGQQVTLSCSPISGHRSVSWYQQTPGQGLQFLFEYFSETQRNKGNFPGRFSGRQFSNSRSEMNVSTLELGDSALYLCASRPTSGASYEQYFGPGTRLTVT.

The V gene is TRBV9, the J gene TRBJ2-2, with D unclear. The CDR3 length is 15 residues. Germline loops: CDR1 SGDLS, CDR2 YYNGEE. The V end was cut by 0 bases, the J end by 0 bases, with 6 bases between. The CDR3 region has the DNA TGTGCCAGCAGCGTAGTCGGAACGAACACCGGGGAGCTGTTTTTT. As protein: CASSVVGTNTGELFF.

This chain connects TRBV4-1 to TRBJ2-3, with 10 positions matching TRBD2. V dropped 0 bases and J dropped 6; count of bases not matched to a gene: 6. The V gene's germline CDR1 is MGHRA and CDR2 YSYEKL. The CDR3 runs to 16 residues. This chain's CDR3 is CASSQESGRAGDTQYF. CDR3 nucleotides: TGCGCCAGCAGCCAAGAGAGCGGGAGGGCTGGGGATACGCAGTATTTT.

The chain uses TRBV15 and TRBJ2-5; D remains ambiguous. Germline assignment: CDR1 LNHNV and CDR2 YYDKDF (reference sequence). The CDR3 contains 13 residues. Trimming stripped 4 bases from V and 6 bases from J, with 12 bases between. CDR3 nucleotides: TGTGCCACCAGCAATATCAAAGGACAGACCCAGTACTTC. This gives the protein CATSNIKGQTQYF.

CDR3 sequence reads: CASSQLHQTDRDRVNTEAFF. The CDR3 DNA is TGTGCCAGCTCCCAACTGCACCAAACCGACCGGGACAGGGTTAACACTGAAGCTTTCTTT. The chain is built from TRBV18 and TRBJ1-1; 9 positions match TRBD1. Per the germline V gene, CDR1 is KGHSH and CDR2 is LQKENI. The CDR3 length is 20 residues. Trimming at V came to 6 bases and at J to 2 bases, leaving 22 bases not matched to a gene.

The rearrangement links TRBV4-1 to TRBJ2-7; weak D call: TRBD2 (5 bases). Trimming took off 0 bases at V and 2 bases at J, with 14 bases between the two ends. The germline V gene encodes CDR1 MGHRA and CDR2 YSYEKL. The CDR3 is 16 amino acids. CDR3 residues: CASSQDLWQEAYEQYF. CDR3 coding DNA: TGCGCCAGCAGCCAAGACCTGTGGCAGGAGGCCTACGAGCAGTACTTC.

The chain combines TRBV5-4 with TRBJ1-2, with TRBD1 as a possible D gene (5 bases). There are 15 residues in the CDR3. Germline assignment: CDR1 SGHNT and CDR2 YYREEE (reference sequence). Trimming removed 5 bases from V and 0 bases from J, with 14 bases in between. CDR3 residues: CASRWDQGANYGYTF. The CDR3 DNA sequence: TGTGCCAGCAGGTGGGACCAGGGAGCTAACTATGGCTACACCTTC. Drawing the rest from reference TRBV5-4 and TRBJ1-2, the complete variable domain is ETGVTQSPTHLIKTRGQQVTLRCSSQSGHNTVSWYQQALGQGPQFIFQYYREEENGRGNFPPRFSGLQFPNYSSELNVNALELDDSALYLCASRWDQGANYGYTFGSGTRLTVV.

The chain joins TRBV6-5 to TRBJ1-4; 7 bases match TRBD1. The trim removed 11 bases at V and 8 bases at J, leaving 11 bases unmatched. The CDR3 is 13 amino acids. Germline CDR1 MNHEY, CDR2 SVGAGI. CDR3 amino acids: CAGRGRKGEKLFF. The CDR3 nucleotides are TGTGCCGGTAGGGGGCGAAAGGGAGAAAAACTGTTTTTT.

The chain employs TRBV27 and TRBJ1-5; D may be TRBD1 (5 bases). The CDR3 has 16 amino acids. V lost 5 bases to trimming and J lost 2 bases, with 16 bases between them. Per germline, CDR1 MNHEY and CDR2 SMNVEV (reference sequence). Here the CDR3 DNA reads TGTGCCAGCAGTACCCGGCGGGGGTCGGGCAATCAGCCCCAGCATTTT. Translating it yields CASSTRRGSGNQPQHF.

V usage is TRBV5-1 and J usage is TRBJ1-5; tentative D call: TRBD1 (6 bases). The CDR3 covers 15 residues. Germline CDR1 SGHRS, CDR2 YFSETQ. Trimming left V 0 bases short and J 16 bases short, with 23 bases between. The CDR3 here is CASSLGTDKSARKHF. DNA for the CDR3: TGCGCCAGCAGCTTGGGGACAGATAAATCAGCGAGAAAACATTTT.